This TCR beta chain was found in a study of T cells in Graves' hyperthyroidism and ophthalmopathy (dated by TCRdb to between 2018 and 2021). Some background on the complete study: Peripheral blood samples were taken at the time of initial diagnosis, prior to any treatment. In more than 5 Graves' hyperthyroidism patients, the study also compared T-cell repertoires from thyroid tissue with T-cell repertoires from blood. After sampling, hyperthyroidism patients received methimazole starting at 30 mg daily, and ophthalmopathy patients received high-dose intravenous methylprednisolone. According to the paper, TCR Vbeta CDR3 sequencing was carried out on over 130 peripheral blood samples, which came from around 43 ophthalmopathy, fewer than 80 hyperthyroidism and roughly 17 progressor patients. An independent validation cohort of around 19 hyperthyroidism patients and 17 patients who later progressed to ophthalmopathy tested prospective prediction of ophthalmopathy. To identify distinguishing TCR V-J signatures, a discovery cohort of 90 to 100 patients was used, comprising 43 with Graves' ophthalmopathy and around 60 with stable Graves' hyperthyroidism. The 75 to 100 discovery patients were divided at random into training and test sets in a 7:3 ratio. Overall results and qualifications from the work: Most expanded thyroid clonotypes (frequency above 0.001) were also detected in blood, suggesting blood repertoires may reflect thyroid immune responses. A 13 V-J signature model separated ophthalmopathy from stable hyperthyroidism, with around 88% sensitivity and 81.08% specificity in cross-validation and 80%/75% in testing. Sample size was not statistically predetermined, and blinding of investigators to group allocation was not performed. In validation, the model predicted progression to ophthalmopathy a median of about 6 months before onset, with about 67% sensitivity and about 75% specificity.

Amplification of TCR beta CDR3 regions was carried out from RNA transcripts. The TCR CDR3 was subjected to a first round of RT-PCR using the HTBI primer set and the Qiagen OneStep RT-PCR kit. Libraries were constructed in a second round of multiplex PCR, after which size selection and purification were carried out. Libraries were sequenced paired-end with 100 bp reads on an Illumina HiSeq2000. The authors' pipeline ran thus. Raw data were processed with SOAPnuke, discarding reads with adapters, uncalled bases, mean Phred below 15, or no exact constant-primer or identifier match. COPE v1.2.5 was used to merge the high-quality paired reads, and each unique nucleotide sequence was defined as a clonotype. Clonotypes were aligned to IMGT TRBV, TRBD and TRBJ reference segments using MiTCR v1.1. The analysis was restricted to V-J combinations with a frequency above 0.0001, which together covered about 99% of the repertoires. A TCS score was defined as the ratio of F50 (clonal expansion) to E x V (chaos), with BLOSUM62-based TCRdist applied between CDR3 peptides within each V-J. Welch's t-statistics and random forest reduced roughly 500 V-J features to roughly 13, which were used in a naive Bayes classifier (R e1071). TCRdb reran the public reads through fastp at Q25 and MiXCR, keeping productive beta chains. Rows are unified per CDR3 protein, each entry keeping the most common DNA and genes. The V and J calls come from TCRdb's annotation, not from the publication. Counted in this sample were approximately 360,000 distinct CDR3 sequences; 25% of them appeared once. The ten largest clones take up roughly 80% of the sample.

Stable Graves' hyperthyroidism was defined as no progression to ophthalmopathy during 18 months of follow-up. Hyperthyroidism patients were newly diagnosed, with disease duration under 2 months, and aged 18 to 65 years. Any patient with an uncontrolled infection, another autoimmune disease, pregnancy or lactation was excluded. Diagnoses were established on the basis of clinical symptoms, serum thyroxine and TRAb, thyroid ultrasound, and orbital computed tomography. PBMCs were isolated from 10 ml of fresh peripheral blood by Ficoll-Paque density gradient centrifugation. Total RNA was extracted using Trizol reagent, and RNA quality was assessed on an Agilent 2100 Bioanalyzer. This clonotype was observed a few times. Its specific antigen is unknown. Base-call qualities are not available, and no considerably larger clone is one nucleotide away. Counted from cysteine to phenylalanine, this CDR3 has 14 amino acids. Only the CDR3 region is kept as DNA, spanning 42 bases read in frame from base 1. As encoded in the germline V gene, CDR1 is SGHRS while CDR2 is YFSETQ. The V end gives up 7 bases and the J end 4 bases, leaving 6 bases in the junction not matched to a gene.

The sample taken for sequencing was blood. This clonotype was sampled from a man aged 50 to 60 with Graves' hyperthyroidism. The chain is made from TRBV5-1 and TRBJ2-1, with 9 bases matching TRBD1. The nucleotide sequence is given as TGCGCCAGCGGAACCGGGACAGGGTACAATGAGCAGTTCTTC. Translated, this gives CASGTGTGYNEQFF.